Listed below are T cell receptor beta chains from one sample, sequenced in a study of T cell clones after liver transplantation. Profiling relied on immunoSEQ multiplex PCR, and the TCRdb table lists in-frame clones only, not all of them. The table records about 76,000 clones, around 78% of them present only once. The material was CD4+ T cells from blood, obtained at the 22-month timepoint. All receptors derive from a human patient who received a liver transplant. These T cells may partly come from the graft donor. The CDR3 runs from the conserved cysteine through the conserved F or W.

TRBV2,CASRNEETQYF
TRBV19,CASTSQGSNTEAFF
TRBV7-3,CASSLRASTDTQYF
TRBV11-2,CASSLLAPPSNEQFF
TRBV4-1,CASNARLGTDTQYF
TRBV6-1,CASMRGRQETQYF
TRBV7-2,CASSQTTGAGNTIYF
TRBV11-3,CASSYLMGNEQFF
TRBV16,CASSHRQGAGELFF
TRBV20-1,CRTDRAGYTF
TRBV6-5,CASRGKREQYF
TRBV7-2,CASSLRDRGSSPLHF
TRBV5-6,CASSFAGISGNTIYF
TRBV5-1,CASNTGTGSYEQYF
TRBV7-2,CASSFRALNEKLFF
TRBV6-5,CASSYAGTDTYEQYF
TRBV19,CASSIGIMNTEAFF
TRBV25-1,CASSADGSGNTIYF
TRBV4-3,CASSQEAEMGQPQHF
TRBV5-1,CASSLAGGVEQPQHF
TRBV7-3,CASSSSGREWGEQYF
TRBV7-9,CASSTTVMNTEAFF
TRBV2,CATRDNQETQYF
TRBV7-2,CASSGRGQGGELFF
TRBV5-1,CASSLGPGGSEKLFF
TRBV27,CASSLQTSGGWETQYF
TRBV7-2,CASSAPPGQGKETQYF
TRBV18,CASSPGHEQYF
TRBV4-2,CASSQSKGRSGFTDTQYF
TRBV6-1,CASSDPLWAGELFF
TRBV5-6,CASSSSLPVAEAFF
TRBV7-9,CASSPSALVGTEAFF
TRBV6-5,CASSPRQGYQPQHF
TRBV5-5,CASSPGTGGLETQYF
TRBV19,CASSNQARGSYEQYF
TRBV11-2,CASSARKRESPYNEQFF
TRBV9,CASSASAGVGNTIYF
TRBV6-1,CASSEAWTGLYEQYF
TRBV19,CASSRTAPYEQYF
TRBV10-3,CAISERTEANYGYTF
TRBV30,CAQNRDVNEQFF
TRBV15,CATTVNSGANVLTF
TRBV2,CASSEAQYGYTF
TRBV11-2,CASSTPRTDTQYF
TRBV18,CASSPRGDEQYF
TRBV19,CASLAPGREKLFF
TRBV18,CASSQKGVGSYEQYF
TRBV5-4,CASSLLGVGETQYF
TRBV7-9,CASSPTVYEQYF
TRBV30,CAWRFWENTEAFF
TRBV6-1,CASSGANNQPQHF
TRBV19,CASSPGHNYEQYF
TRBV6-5,CASSNGGALANEQFF
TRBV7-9,CASSFGTANEKLFF